Following are 21 T cell receptor beta chains from one sample sequenced in a study of blood T cell repertoires in COVID-19. The protocol was immunoSEQ multiplex PCR, while the TCRdb copy is restricted to in-frame clones and leaves out a portion. The table includes more than 15,000 clones, about 88% detected once. Sequenced material: peripheral blood. These receptors came from a man aged 55 to 70 with acute or convalescent COVID-19.

This sequence joins TRBV5-1 and TRBJ2-3; 11 nucleotides line up with TRBD2. The junction had 5 bases not matched to a gene; V was cut back by 6 bases and J by 2 bases. Per germline, CDR1 SGHRS and CDR2 YFSETQ. The CDR3 extends over 15 amino acids. CDR3 region: CASTRSGGDTDTQYF. The CDR3 DNA is TGCGCCAGCACCCGTAGCGGGGGGGACACAGATACGCAGTATTTT.

This clone was seen a single time. The CDR3 coding sequence is TGTGCCATCAGTACCGGGACAGGGGGTGTCGCGAACACTGAAGCTTTCTTT. Encoded protein: CAISTGTGGVANTEAFF. The chain joins TRBV10-3 to TRBJ1-1; TRBD1 aligns across 11 bases. The CDR3 has 17 amino acids. Looked up from germline, CDR1 is ENHRY and CDR2 is SYGVKD. With V trimmed by 5 bases and J by 1 base, 9 bases remained unmatched.

The V gene is TRBV28, the J gene TRBJ2-3; 14 bases agree with TRBD2. The CDR3 has 17 residues. V lost 5 bases, J lost 1 base, and 5 bases stayed unmatched. The germline CDR1 and CDR2 sequences are MDHEN and SYDVKM. This CDR3 reads CASSPGLAGVGTDTQYF. The CDR3 DNA reads TGTGCCAGCAGTCCGGGACTAGCGGGAGTAGGCACAGATACGCAGTATTTT.

The rearrangement links TRBV14 to TRBJ2-3; D gene unclear. The V and J ends lost 0 bases and 4 bases respectively, with 5 bases between them. Germline lookup yields CDR1 SGHDN and CDR2 FVKESK. There are 13 residues in the CDR3. In DNA form, the CDR3 reads TGTGCCAGCAGCCAAGAACTTCCAGATACGCAGTATTTT. This encodes CASSQELPDTQYF.

V is TRBV10-3 and J is TRBJ2-7; D perhaps matches TRBD1 (6 bases). Germline V gives CDR1 ENHRY, CDR2 SYGVKD. The germline V and J ends were trimmed by 8 bases and 3 bases, with 14 bases remaining between them. CDR3 length: 13 residues. The CDR3 is CAIPKGEFYEQYF. The CDR3 DNA reads TGTGCCATCCCGAAGGGGGAATTCTACGAGCAGTACTTC.

The rearrangement uses TRBV5-1 and TRBJ1-1; D unclear. CDR3 length: 15 residues. Trimming shortened V by 2 bases and J by 0 bases, and 11 bases separated the two germline ends. CDR1 and CDR2 from the germline V gene are SGHRS and YFSETQ. CDR3 coding DNA: TGCGCCAGCAGCTTCGGCAGACTCATGAACACTGAAGCTTTCTTT. Translated: CASSFGRLMNTEAFF.

CDR3 nucleotide sequence: TGTGCCAGCAGTTACTCGATAACGGCAGCGGATTACGAGCAGTACTTC. Translation: CASSYSITAADYEQYF. This chain links TRBV6-5 with TRBJ2-7; D might be TRBD2 (5 bases). Germline CDR1 reads MNHEY; CDR2 reads SVGAGI. V lost 0 bases and J lost 4, with 16 bases in between. This CDR3 has 16 residues.

The chain joins TRBV7-2 to TRBJ1-1; D not certain. Deletions cut 1 base from V and 0 bases from J, with 9 bases between. The germline gives CDR1 SGHTA, CDR2 FQGNSA. This CDR3 is built from 15 residues. As DNA, the CDR3 is TGTGCCAGCAGCTTAGAGGCAGAGGTGAACACTGAAGCTTTCTTT. Translation gives CASSLEAEVNTEAFF.

This clone has a single count. V is TRBV7-9 and J is TRBJ2-3, with TRBD2 matching over 13 bases. The CDR3 is 16 residues long. Germline loops: CDR1 SEHNR, CDR2 FQNEAQ (reference sequence). Losses at the gene ends were 1 base for V and 12 bases for J; bases not matched to a gene: 10. CDR3 amino acids: CASSLGGLAGALFQYF. CDR3 in DNA: TGTGCCAGCAGCTTAGGAGGACTAGCGGGGGCCCTTTTTCAGTATTTT.

The chain joins TRBV6-4 to TRBJ1-2; a weak D match, TRBD1 (5 bases). V lost 6 bases, J lost 1 base, and 9 bases lay in between. CDR1 is MRHNA, CDR2 SNTAGT, per germline. This CDR3 has 13 amino acids. DNA for the CDR3: TGTGCCAGCAGCCCGGGACTTAACTATGGCTACACCTTC. Translation gives CASSPGLNYGYTF.

This clone was detected once. This chain joins TRBV9 and TRBJ2-5; D gene ambiguous. From germline, CDR1 is SGDLS and CDR2 YYNGEE. Trimming stripped 0 bases from V and 4 bases from J, with 4 bases between. This CDR3 has 12 residues. CDR3 loop: CASSVAGETQYF. The CDR3 nucleotides are TGTGCCAGCAGCGTAGCGGGAGAGACCCAGTACTTC.

V is TRBV18 and J is TRBJ2-1; 8 positions match TRBD1. The junction had 4 bases not matched to a gene; V was cut back by 1 base and J by 8 bases. Germline V gives CDR1 KGHSH, CDR2 LQKENI. The CDR3 length is 14 residues. The CDR3 DNA reads as TGTGCCAGCTCACCACGGACAGGGCGGGATGAGCAGTTCTTC. As protein: CASSPRTGRDEQFF.

V is TRBV30 and J is TRBJ1-1; D not certain. This CDR3 comprises 15 residues. Germline CDR1 is GTSNPN and CDR2 is SVGIG (reference sequence). The V end was cut by 2 bases, the J end by 3 bases, with 16 bases between. In DNA form, the CDR3 reads TGTGCCTGGAGTACCGCCCGAAGGAGCGACACTGAAGCTTTCTTT. The encoded protein is CAWSTARRSDTEAFF. Full variable domain (missing parts from reference TRBV30 and TRBJ1-1): SQTIHQWPATLVQPVGSPLSLECTVEGTSNPNLYWYRQAAGRGLQLLFYSVGIGQISSEVPQNLSASRPQDRQFILSSKKLLLSDSGFYLCAWSTARRSDTEAFFGQGTRLTVV.

The rearrangement joins TRBV28 to TRBJ2-7; no definite D call. Trimming shortened V by 1 base and J by 0 bases, and 10 bases separated the two germline ends. Per germline, CDR1 MDHEN and CDR2 SYDVKM. The CDR3 is 15 amino acids. The CDR3 DNA reads as TGTGCCAGCAGTTTATTCGCGACTTCCTCCTACGAGCAGTACTTC. It specifies CASSLFATSSYEQYF.

Here the CDR3 reads CASRGLAGTDTQYF. CDR3 DNA sequence: TGTGCCAGCAGGGGACTAGCGGGAACAGATACGCAGTATTTT. V and J are TRBV2 and TRBJ2-3, with TRBD2 matching over 13 bases. Losses at the gene ends were 6 bases for V and 3 bases for J; bases not matched to a gene: 0. This CDR3 region has 14 residues. CDR1 and CDR2 (germline): SNHLY, FYNNEI.

The V gene is TRBV7-2, the J gene TRBJ2-7; no clear D gene. Trimming took 1 base from V and 3 from J, leaving 10 bases between them. Germline V gene sequence: CDR1 SGHTA, CDR2 FQGNSA. This CDR3 spans 14 amino acids. CDR3: CASSLDSRYYEQYF. CDR3 nucleotide sequence: TGTGCCAGCAGCTTAGATTCCCGCTACTACGAGCAGTACTTC.

The CDR3 DNA sequence: TGCGCCAGCAGCCCGAGACCGGACAGGCAAGAGACCCAGTACTTC. It encodes CASSPRPDRQETQYF. The chain combines TRBV5-1 with TRBJ2-5, with 7 bases fitting TRBD1. The CDR3 length is 15 residues. The V segment lost 4 bases and the J segment 2 bases; nucleotides outside the gene matches: 8. The germline V gene encodes CDR1 SGHRS and CDR2 YFSETQ.

The chain recombines TRBV7-2 with TRBJ2-6, with TRBD2 matching 7 bases. The CDR3 contains 16 residues. CDR1 is SGHTA and CDR2 is FQGNSA in the germline V gene. V lost 5 bases, J lost 4 bases, and 8 bases stayed unmatched. CDR3 loop: CASSGGGTGGANVLTF. CDR3 DNA: TGTGCCAGCAGCGGCGGGGGAACCGGAGGGGCCAACGTCCTGACTTTC. The full variable domain, its missing parts supplied by reference TRBV7-2 and TRBJ2-6, is GAGVSQSPSNKVTEKGKDVELRCDPISGHTALYWYRQSLGQGLEFLIYFQGNSAPDKSGLPSDRFSAERTGGSVSTLTIQRTQQEDSAVYLCASSGGGTGGANVLTFGAGSRLTVL.

This chain connects TRBV6-2 or TRBV6-3 to TRBJ2-2; 11 nucleotides line up with TRBD2. CDR1 and CDR2 (germline): MNHEY, SVGEGT. This CDR3 comprises 15 residues. Germline trimming cut 4 bases from V and 7 bases from J; bases unmatched to any gene: 5. The CDR3 sequence: CASSWGTSGIGELFF. CDR3 DNA: TGTGCCAGCAGTTGGGGGACTAGCGGTATCGGGGAGCTGTTTTTT.

The chain couples TRBV4-3 to TRBJ2-1; no definite D call. The germline V gene encodes CDR1 LGHNA and CDR2 YSLEER. The CDR3 runs 14 residues. The V and J ends lost 3 bases and 3 bases respectively, with 9 bases between them. Written as DNA, the CDR3 is TGCGCCAGCAGCCAGGAGCAGTTCTACAATGAGCAGTTCTTC. The encoded protein is CASSQEQFYNEQFF.

The chain carries TRBV30 and TRBJ2-1; 9 nucleotides agree with TRBD2. In germline, CDR1 is GTSNPN, CDR2 SVGIG (reference sequence). Unmatched junction bases numbered 11, after V lost 2 bases and J lost 9 bases. The CDR3 sequence is 15 residues long. For the CDR3, the DNA is TGTGCCTGGAGTTCGGTGGCGGGAGGGCCTGGTGAGCAGTTCTTC. Translation gives CAWSSVAGGPGEQFF.